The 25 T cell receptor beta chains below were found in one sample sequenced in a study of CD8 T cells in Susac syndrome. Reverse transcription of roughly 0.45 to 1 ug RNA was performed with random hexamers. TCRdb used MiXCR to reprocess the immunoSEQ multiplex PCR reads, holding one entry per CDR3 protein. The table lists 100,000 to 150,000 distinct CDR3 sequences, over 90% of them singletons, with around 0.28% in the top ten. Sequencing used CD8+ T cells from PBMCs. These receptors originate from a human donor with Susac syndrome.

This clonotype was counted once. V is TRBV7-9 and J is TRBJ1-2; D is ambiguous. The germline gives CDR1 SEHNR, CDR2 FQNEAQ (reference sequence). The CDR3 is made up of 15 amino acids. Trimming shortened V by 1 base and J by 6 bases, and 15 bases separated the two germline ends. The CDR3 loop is CASSLGEVGPDGYTF. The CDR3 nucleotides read TGTGCCAGCAGCTTAGGGGAGGTCGGGCCGGATGGCTACACCTTC.

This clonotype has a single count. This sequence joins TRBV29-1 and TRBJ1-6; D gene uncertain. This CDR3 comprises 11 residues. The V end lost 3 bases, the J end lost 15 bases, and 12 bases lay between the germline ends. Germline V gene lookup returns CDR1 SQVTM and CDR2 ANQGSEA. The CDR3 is CSVDDRGSLHF. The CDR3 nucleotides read TGCAGCGTTGATGATCGGGGAAGCCTCCACTTT. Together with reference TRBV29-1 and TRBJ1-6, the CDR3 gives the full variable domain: SAVISQKPSRDICQRGTSLTIQCQVDSQVTMMFWYRQQPGQSLTLIATANQGSEATYESGFVIDKFPISRPNLTFSTLTVSNMSPEDSSIYLCSVDDRGSLHFGNGTRLTVT.

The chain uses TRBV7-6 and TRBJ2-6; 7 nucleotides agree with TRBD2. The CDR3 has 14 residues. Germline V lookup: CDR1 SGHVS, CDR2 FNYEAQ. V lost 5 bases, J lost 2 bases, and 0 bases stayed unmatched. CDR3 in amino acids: CASSAGAGANVLTF. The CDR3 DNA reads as TGTGCCAGCAGCGCGGGAGCTGGGGCCAACGTCCTGACTTTC.

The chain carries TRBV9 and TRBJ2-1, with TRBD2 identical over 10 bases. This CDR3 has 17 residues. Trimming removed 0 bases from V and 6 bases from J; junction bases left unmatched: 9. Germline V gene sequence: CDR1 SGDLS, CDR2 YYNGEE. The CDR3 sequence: CASSVGASGGESNEQFF. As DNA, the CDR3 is TGTGCCAGCAGCGTAGGGGCGAGCGGGGGGGAATCCAATGAGCAGTTCTTC.

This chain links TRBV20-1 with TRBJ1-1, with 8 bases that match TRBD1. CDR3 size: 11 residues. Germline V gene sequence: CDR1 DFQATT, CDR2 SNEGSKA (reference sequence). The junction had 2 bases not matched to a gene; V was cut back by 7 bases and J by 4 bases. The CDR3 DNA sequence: TGCAGTGTAGACAGGGGCACTGAAGCTTTCTTT. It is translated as CSVDRGTEAFF.

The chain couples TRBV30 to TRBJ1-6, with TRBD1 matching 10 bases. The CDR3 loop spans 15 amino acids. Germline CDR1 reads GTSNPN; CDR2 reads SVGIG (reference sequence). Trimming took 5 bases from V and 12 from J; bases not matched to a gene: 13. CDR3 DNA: TGTGCCTGGGATCCGGGACAGGGGCCCTCCAAACCCCTCCACTTT. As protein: CAWDPGQGPSKPLHF.

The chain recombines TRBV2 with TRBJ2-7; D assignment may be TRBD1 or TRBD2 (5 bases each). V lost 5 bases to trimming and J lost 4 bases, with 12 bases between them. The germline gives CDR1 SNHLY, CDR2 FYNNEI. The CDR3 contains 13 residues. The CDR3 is CASSPDGAYEQYF. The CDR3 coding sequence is TGTGCCAGCAGTCCCGACGGGGCGTACGAGCAGTACTTC.

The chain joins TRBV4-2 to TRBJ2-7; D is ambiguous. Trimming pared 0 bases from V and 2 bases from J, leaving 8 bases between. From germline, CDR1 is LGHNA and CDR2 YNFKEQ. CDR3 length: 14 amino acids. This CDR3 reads CASSQENFPYEQYF. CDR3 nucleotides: TGTGCCAGCAGCCAAGAAAATTTCCCCTACGAGCAGTACTTC.

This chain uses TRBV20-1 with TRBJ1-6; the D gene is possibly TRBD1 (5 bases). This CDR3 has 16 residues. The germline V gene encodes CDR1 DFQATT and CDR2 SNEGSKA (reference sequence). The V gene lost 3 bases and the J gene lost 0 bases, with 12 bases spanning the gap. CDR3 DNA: TGCAGTGCTAGTCAAGGGGTCGGCTCCTATAATTCACCCCTCCACTTT. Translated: CSASQGVGSYNSPLHF.

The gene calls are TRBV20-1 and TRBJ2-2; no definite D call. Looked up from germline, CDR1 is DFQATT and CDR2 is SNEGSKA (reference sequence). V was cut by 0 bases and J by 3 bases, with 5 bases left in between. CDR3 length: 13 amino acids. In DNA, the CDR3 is TGCAGTGCTAGAGATGGGCACACCGGGGAGCTGTTTTTT. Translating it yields CSARDGHTGELFF.

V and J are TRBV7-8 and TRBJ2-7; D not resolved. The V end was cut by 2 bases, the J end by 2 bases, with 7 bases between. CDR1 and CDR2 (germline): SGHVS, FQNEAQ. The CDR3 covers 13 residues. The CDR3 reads CASSLTSTYEQYF. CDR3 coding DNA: TGTGCCAGCAGCTTAACATCCACCTACGAGCAGTACTTC.

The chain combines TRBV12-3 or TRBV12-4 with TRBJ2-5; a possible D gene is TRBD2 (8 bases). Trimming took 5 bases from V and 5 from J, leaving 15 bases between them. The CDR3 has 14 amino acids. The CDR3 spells CASSAREGAETQYF. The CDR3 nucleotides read TGTGCCAGCAGTGCCCGGGAGGGGGCCGAGACCCAGTACTTC.

The CDR3 here is CASSLDTGGRNEQFF. The CDR3 DNA follows: TGTGCCAGCAGCTTGGACACAGGGGGCAGGAATGAGCAGTTCTTC. The V gene is TRBV5-4, the J gene TRBJ2-1; TRBD1 agrees at 9 bases. Unmatched junction bases numbered 5, after V lost 0 bases and J lost 7 bases. Germline assignment: CDR1 SGHNT and CDR2 YYREEE (reference sequence). CDR3 length equals 15 residues. The full variable domain, with the rest looked up from reference TRBV5-4 and TRBJ2-1, is ETGVTQSPTHLIKTRGQQVTLRCSSQSGHNTVSWYQQALGQGPQFIFQYYREEENGRGNFPPRFSGLQFPNYSSELNVNALELDDSALYLCASSLDTGGRNEQFFGPGTRLTVL.

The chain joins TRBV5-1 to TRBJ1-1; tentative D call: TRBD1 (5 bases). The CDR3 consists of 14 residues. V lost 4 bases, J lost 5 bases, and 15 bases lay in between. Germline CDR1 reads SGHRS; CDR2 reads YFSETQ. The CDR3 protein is CASSRDQGGTEAFF. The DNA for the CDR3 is TGCGCCAGCAGCCGGGACCAGGGAGGGACTGAAGCTTTCTTT. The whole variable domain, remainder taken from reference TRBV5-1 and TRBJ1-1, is KAGVTQTPRYLIKTRGQQVTLSCSPISGHRSVSWYQQTPGQGLQFLFEYFSETQRNKGNFPGRFSGRQFSNSRSEMNVSTLELGDSALYLCASSRDQGGTEAFFGQGTRLTVV.

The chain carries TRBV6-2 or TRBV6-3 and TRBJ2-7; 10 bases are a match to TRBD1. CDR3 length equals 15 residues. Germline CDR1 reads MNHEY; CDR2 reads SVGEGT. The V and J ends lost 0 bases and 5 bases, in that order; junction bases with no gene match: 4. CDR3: CASSYSRDRGNEQYF. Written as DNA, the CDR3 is TGTGCCAGCAGTTACTCGAGGGACAGGGGCAACGAGCAGTACTTC.

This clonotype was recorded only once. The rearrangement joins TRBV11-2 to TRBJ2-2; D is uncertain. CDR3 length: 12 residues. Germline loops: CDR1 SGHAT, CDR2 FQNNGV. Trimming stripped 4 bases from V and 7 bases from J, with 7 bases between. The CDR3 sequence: CASSSSYGELFF. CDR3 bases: TGTGCCAGCAGCTCTTCCTACGGGGAGCTGTTTTTT.

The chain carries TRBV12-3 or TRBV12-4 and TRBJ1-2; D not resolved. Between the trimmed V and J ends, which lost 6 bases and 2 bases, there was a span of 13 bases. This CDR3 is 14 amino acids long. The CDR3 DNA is TGTGCCAGCAGCGCTGGGAGAGGGAACTATGGCTACACCTTC. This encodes CASSAGRGNYGYTF.

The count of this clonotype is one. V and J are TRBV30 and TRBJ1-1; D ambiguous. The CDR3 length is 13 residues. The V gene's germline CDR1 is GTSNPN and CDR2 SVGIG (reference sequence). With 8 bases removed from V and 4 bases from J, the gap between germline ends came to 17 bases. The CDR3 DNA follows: TGTGCCCGAGCCGGGGATCGAGGCACTGAAGCTTTCTTT. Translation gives CARAGDRGTEAFF. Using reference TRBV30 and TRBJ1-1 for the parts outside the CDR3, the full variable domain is SQTIHQWPATLVQPVGSPLSLECTVEGTSNPNLYWYRQAAGRGLQLLFYSVGIGQISSEVPQNLSASRPQDRQFILSSKKLLLSDSGFYLCARAGDRGTEAFFGQGTRLTVV.

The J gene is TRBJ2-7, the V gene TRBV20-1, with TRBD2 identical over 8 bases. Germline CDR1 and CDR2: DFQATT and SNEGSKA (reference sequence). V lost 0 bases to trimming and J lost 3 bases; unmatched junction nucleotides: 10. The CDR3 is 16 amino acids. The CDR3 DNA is TGCAGTGCTAGAGATCGGGGGGGAGGGAGTGGCTACGAGCAGTACTTC. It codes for CSARDRGGGSGYEQYF.

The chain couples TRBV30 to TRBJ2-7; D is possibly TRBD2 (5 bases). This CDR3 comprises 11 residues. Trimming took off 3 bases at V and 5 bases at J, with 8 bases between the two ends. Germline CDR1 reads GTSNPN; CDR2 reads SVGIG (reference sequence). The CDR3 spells CAWRAVHEQYF. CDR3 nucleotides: TGTGCCTGGAGAGCGGTCCACGAGCAGTACTTC.

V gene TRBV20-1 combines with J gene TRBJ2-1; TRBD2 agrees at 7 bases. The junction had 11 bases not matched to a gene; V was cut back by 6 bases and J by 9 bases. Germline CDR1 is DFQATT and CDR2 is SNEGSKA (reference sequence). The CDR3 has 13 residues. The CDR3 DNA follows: TGCAGTGCAGCTCGCGGACTAGATATTGAGCAGTTCTTC. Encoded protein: CSAARGLDIEQFF.

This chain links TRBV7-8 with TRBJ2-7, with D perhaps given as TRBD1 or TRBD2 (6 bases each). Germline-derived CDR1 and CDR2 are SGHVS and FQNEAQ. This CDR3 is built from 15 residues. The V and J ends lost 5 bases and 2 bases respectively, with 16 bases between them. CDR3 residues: CASSLRGTPTYEQYF. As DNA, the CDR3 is TGTGCCAGCAGCCTTCGCGGGACACCCACCTACGAGCAGTACTTC. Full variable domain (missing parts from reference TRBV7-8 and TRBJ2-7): GAGVSQSPRYKVAKRGQDVALRCDPISGHVSLFWYQQALGQGPEFLTYFQNEAQLDKSGLPSDRFFAERPEGSVSTLKIQRTQQEDSAVYLCASSLRGTPTYEQYFGPGTRLTVT.

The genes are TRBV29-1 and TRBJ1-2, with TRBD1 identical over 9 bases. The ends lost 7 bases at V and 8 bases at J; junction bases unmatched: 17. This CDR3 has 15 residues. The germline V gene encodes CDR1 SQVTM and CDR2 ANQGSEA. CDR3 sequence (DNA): TGCAGCGGCGTGAGGGACAGGGACGTTACCGGAGGCTACACCTTC. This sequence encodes CSGVRDRDVTGGYTF.

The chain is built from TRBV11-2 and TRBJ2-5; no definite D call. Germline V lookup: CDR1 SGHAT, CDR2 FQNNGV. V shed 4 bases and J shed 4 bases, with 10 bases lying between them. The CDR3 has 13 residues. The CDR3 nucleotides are TGTGCCAGCAGCTCTCCCCTCCGAGAGACCCAGTACTTC. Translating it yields CASSSPLRETQYF.

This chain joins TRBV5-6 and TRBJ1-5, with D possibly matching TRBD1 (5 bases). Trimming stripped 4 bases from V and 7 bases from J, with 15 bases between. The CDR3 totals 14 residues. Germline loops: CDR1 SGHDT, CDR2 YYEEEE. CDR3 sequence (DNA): TGTGCCAGCAGCCAGGGAGACTTCACGCAGCCCCAGCATTTT. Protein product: CASSQGDFTQPQHF.